This entry concerns a single TCR beta chain. Antigen specificity is unknown. Sequencing used immunoSEQ multiplex PCR; TCRdb keeps in-frame clones, though not all of them. The profile shows approximately 54,000 clones, roughly 80% of them singletons. This sample stems from a study of vaccination effects on CD4 cells after COVID-19. CD4+ T cells specific for antigen were expanded with viral peptide pools by the ViraFEST assay before sequencing. The culture ran for approximately nine days before CD4+ T cells were isolated. Previously uninfected by SARS-CoV-2, the vaccine recipients also showed negative nucleocapsid antibodies. With 4 bases clipped from V and 3 bases from J, the junction kept 10 bases outside the gene matches. Germline CDR1 and CDR2: LNHDA and SQIVND (reference sequence). The CDR3 is 16 residues long.

This clonotype was sampled from a human donor who received a COVID-19 vaccine. V is TRBV19 and J is TRBJ1-2, with 8 bases matching TRBD1. Sequencing was performed on CD4+ T cells from PBMCs cultured with HCoV-229E spike peptides, taken before COVID-19 vaccination. The CDR3 spells CASSTRQGSGDYGYTF. The CDR3 region has the DNA TGTGCCAGTAGTACCAGACAGGGGAGTGGAGACTATGGCTACACCTTC. Variable domain in full (rest from reference TRBV19 and TRBJ1-2): DGGITQSPKYLFRKEGQNVTLSCEQNLNHDAMYWYRQDPGQGLRLIYYSQIVNDFQKGDIAEGYSVSREKKESFPLTVTSAQKNPTAFYLCASSTRQGSGDYGYTFGSGTRLTVV.